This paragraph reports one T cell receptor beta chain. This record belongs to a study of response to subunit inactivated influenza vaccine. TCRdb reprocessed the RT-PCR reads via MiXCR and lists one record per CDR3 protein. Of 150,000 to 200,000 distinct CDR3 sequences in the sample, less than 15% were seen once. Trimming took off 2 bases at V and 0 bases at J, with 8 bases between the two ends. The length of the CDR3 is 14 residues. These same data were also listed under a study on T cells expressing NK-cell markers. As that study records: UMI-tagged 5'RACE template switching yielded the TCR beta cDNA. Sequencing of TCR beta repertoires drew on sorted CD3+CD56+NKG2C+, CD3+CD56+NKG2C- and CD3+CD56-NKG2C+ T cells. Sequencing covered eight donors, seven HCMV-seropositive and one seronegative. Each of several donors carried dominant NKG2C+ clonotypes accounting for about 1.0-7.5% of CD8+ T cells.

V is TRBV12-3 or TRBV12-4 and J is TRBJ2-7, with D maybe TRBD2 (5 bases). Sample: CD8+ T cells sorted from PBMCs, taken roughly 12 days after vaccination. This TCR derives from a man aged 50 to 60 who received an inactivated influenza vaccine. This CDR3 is CASSLWGASYEQYF. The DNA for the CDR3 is TGTGCCAGCAGTTTATGGGGAGCCTCCTACGAGCAGTACTTC.